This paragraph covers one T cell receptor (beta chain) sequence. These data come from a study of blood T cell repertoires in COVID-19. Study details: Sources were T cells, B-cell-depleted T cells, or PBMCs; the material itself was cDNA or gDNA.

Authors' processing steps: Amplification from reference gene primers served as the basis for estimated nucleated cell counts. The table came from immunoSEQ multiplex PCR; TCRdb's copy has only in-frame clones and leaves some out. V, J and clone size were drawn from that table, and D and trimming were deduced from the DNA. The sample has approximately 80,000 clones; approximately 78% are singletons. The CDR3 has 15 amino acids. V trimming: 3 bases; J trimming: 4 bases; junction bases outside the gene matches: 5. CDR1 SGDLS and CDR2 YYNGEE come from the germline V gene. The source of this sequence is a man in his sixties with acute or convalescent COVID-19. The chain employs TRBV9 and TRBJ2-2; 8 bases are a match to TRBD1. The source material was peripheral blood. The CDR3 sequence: CASSGRTGSTGELFF. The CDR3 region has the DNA TGTGCCAGCAGCGGAAGGACAGGGAGCACCGGGGAGCTGTTTTTT.